These 25 T cell receptor beta chains share one sample of origin, sequenced in a study of blood T cell repertoires in COVID-19. The method was immunoSEQ multiplex PCR; TCRdb's version includes in-frame clones alone and lacks a portion of them. The table lists about 250,000 clones, around 88% of them singletons. Sequences were obtained from peripheral blood. The receptors originated from an elderly man with acute or convalescent COVID-19.

Written as DNA, the CDR3 is TGCAGCGGCACCACAGGTGGGAATGGCTACACCTTC. It specifies CSGTTGGNGYTF. This chain joins TRBV29-1 and TRBJ1-2; a possible D gene is TRBD1 (5 bases). Between the trimmed V and J ends, which lost 7 bases and 6 bases, there was a span of 15 bases. CDR1 SQVTM and CDR2 ANQGSEA come from the germline V gene. The CDR3 sequence is 12 residues long.

The chain combines TRBV9 with TRBJ2-1; 8 bases are shared with TRBD1. Trimming at V came to 4 bases and at J to 4 bases, leaving 7 bases not matched to a gene. In germline, CDR1 is SGDLS, CDR2 YYNGEE. This CDR3 spans 15 amino acids. The CDR3 sequence is CASSSPGTGYNEQFF. CDR3 bases: TGTGCCAGCAGCTCCCCCGGGACAGGTTACAATGAGCAGTTCTTC. The variable domain in full, completed from reference TRBV9 and TRBJ2-1, reads DSGVTQTPKHLITATGQRVTLRCSPRSGDLSVYWYQQSLDQGLQFLIQYYNGEERAKGNILERFSAQQFPDLHSELNLSSLELGDSALYFCASSSPGTGYNEQFFGPGTRLTVL.

The V call is TRBV27, the J call TRBJ1-1; TRBD1 agrees at 9 bases. CDR1 and CDR2 from the germline V gene are MNHEY and SMNVEV (reference sequence). The CDR3 runs 11 residues. V was clipped by 5 bases and J by 13 bases; unmatched bases: 5. The CDR3 loop reads CASSRQGDVFF. Here the CDR3 DNA reads TGTGCCAGCAGTCGACAGGGGGACGTTTTCTTT.

The gene calls are TRBV18 and TRBJ1-4; the match to TRBD1 covers 7 bases. Germline CDR1 KGHSH, CDR2 LQKENI. After removal of 3 bases from V and 0 bases from J, the junction contained 4 bases not matched to a gene. CDR3 length: 16 residues. In DNA form, the CDR3 reads TGTGCCAGCTCACCGAACAGGGGATCAACTAATGAAAAACTGTTTTTT. Residues: CASSPNRGSTNEKLFF. The full variable domain, in which reference TRBV18 and TRBJ1-4 provide the parts outside the CDR3, is NAGVMQNPRHLVRRRGQEARLRCSPMKGHSHVYWYRQLPEEGLKFMVYLQKENIIDESGMPKERFSAEFPKEGPSILRIQQVVRGDSAAYFCASSPNRGSTNEKLFFGSGTQLSVL.

This chain connects TRBV21-1 to TRBJ2-4; the D segment call TRBD1 is taken from the table without a DNA check. TRBV21-1 is classified as a pseudogene. The CDR3 is made up of 18 amino acids. The CDR3 nucleotides read TGTGCCATCAGCGGACGGGACAGGGGGTATTGGGCCAAAAACATTCAGTACTTC. Translating gives CAISGRDRGYWAKNIQYF.

The chain joins TRBV7-7 to TRBJ2-3, with D unclear. The CDR3 has 14 residues. V gave up 5 bases and J gave up 0 bases, with 9 bases separating them. Per germline, CDR1 SSHAT and CDR2 FNYEAQ (reference sequence). The CDR3 loop is CASSPTTSTDTQYF. As DNA, the CDR3 is TGTGCCAGCAGCCCGACGACTAGCACAGATACGCAGTATTTT.

Points on this clone: The germline gene is not matched at one end of the junction; a read error may be the cause. CDR3 nucleotide sequence: TGTGCCAGCAGTTTAGAGGGACAGGGTTATAGTACGCAGTATTTT. Its translation is CASSLEGQGYSTQYF. The rearrangement links TRBV7-6 to TRBJ2-3; TRBD1 matches at 9 bases. Germline V CDR1 and CDR2: SGHVS, FNYEAQ. CDR3 length equals 15 residues.

About this clone itself: Relative to the germline gene, one junction end is altered; a read error may explain this. V gene TRBV6-1 combines with J gene TRBJ1-2; unclear D gene. Per germline, CDR1 MNHNS and CDR2 SASEGT. This CDR3 comprises 13 residues. The CDR3 DNA sequence: TGTGCCAGCAGTGAAACTGTTAACGATGGCTACACCTTC. It is translated as CASSETVNDGYTF.

This chain connects TRBV27 to TRBJ1-1; TRBD1 agrees at 7 bases. Germline V CDR1 and CDR2: MNHEY, SMNVEV (reference sequence). The CDR3 has 15 amino acids. The V segment lost 3 bases and the J segment 3 bases; nucleotides outside the gene matches: 7. CDR3 residues: CASSLKGAGYTEAFF. The CDR3 DNA reads TGTGCCAGCAGTTTGAAGGGGGCGGGATACACTGAAGCTTTCTTT.

V gene TRBV9 combines with J gene TRBJ1-3; TRBD1 matches at 8 bases. CDR1 and CDR2 from the germline V gene are SGDLS and YYNGEE. With V trimmed by 2 bases and J by 4 bases, 11 bases remained unmatched. This CDR3 has 17 amino acids. CDR3 bases: TGTGCCAGCAGCGTGACCGAGGACAGGGCATTAGGAAACACCATATATTTT. Its protein is CASSVTEDRALGNTIYF.

The chain is built from TRBV6-5 and TRBJ1-2; D is perhaps TRBD1 (5 bases). The germline V gene encodes CDR1 MNHEY and CDR2 SVGAGI. V gave up 0 bases and J gave up 3 bases, with 11 bases separating them. This CDR3 contains 15 residues. The CDR3 nucleotides are TGTGCCAGCAGTTACTCCATCGGAGGGGACTATGGCTACACCTTC. It is translated as CASSYSIGGDYGYTF.

This chain links TRBV9 with TRBJ2-1, with a tentative D call TRBD2 (5 bases). V dropped 3 bases and J dropped 9 bases, with 16 bases sitting between them. The CDR3 is 14 amino acids. Per germline, CDR1 SGDLS and CDR2 YYNGEE. The chain's CDR3 is CASSDGERFREQFF. The CDR3 coding sequence is TGTGCCAGCAGCGATGGGGAGCGTTTCCGTGAGCAGTTCTTC.

The chain joins TRBV3-1 (or the pseudogene TRBV3-2) to TRBJ1-3; D not certain. The CDR3 runs to 14 residues. Germline assignment: CDR1 LGHDT and CDR2 YNNKEL (reference sequence). V lost 3 bases and J lost 4, with 10 bases in between. The CDR3 DNA is TGTGCCAGCAGCCAGAGTTTGAGGGGAAACACCATATATTTT. This translates into CASSQSLRGNTIYF.

This chain links TRBV7-2 with TRBJ2-3; unclear D gene. Trimming pared 1 base from V and 7 bases from J, leaving 18 bases between. The germline gives CDR1 SGHTA, CDR2 FQGNSA. The CDR3 length is 16 residues. CDR3 protein: CASSLEASYSPYTQYF. The CDR3 nucleotides are TGTGCCAGCAGCTTAGAAGCTAGTTATAGCCCCTATACGCAGTATTTT.

The chain couples TRBV5-4 to TRBJ1-1; weak D call: TRBD1 (6 bases). Trimming shortened V by 2 bases and J by 4 bases, and 15 bases separated the two germline ends. There are 15 residues in the CDR3. CDR1 and CDR2 (germline): SGHNT, YYREEE (reference sequence). The CDR3 nucleotides are TGTGCCAGCAGCTTACCTAACAGGGAGACCACTGAAGCTTTCTTT. It yields the protein CASSLPNRETTEAFF.

The chain recombines TRBV7-2 with TRBJ2-7; no definite D call. In germline, CDR1 is SGHTA, CDR2 FQGNSA. This CDR3 spans 15 amino acids. With 5 bases removed from V and 1 base from J, the gap between germline ends came to 15 bases. Written as DNA, the CDR3 is TGTGCCAGCAGCGACTCCCCGATTGGTTCCTACGAGCAGTACTTC. This sequence encodes CASSDSPIGSYEQYF.

The rearrangement links TRBV7-9 to TRBJ1-2; 7 nucleotides match TRBD1. With V trimmed by 5 bases and J by 4 bases, 4 bases remained unmatched. The V gene's germline CDR1 is SEHNR and CDR2 FQNEAQ (reference sequence). The CDR3 spans 13 residues. The CDR3, as DNA: TGTGCCAGCAGCCTTCGGGACAGCTATGGCTACACCTTC. This codes for CASSLRDSYGYTF. The whole variable domain, remainder taken from reference TRBV7-9 and TRBJ1-2, is DTGVSQNPRHKITKRGQNVTFRCDPISEHNRLYWYRQTLGQGPEFLTYFQNEAQLEKSRLLSDRFSAERPKGSFSTLEIQRTEQGDSAMYLCASSLRDSYGYTFGSGTRLTVV.

The genes are TRBV19 and TRBJ1-4; tentative D call: TRBD1 (6 bases). The length of the CDR3 is 13 residues. Germline V gene sequence: CDR1 LNHDA, CDR2 SQIVND (reference sequence). Trimming left V 4 bases short and J 4 bases short, with 7 bases between. This CDR3 reads CASSTGVNEKLFF. The CDR3 DNA is TGTGCCAGTAGTACAGGGGTTAATGAAAAACTGTTTTTT.

This rearrangement joins TRBV6-1 to TRBJ1-2; TRBD1 matches 7 bases. J lost 4 bases, V lost 5 bases, and 7 bases had no gene match. In germline, CDR1 is MNHNS, CDR2 SASEGT. The CDR3 totals 14 residues. CDR3 bases: TGTGCCAGCAGTTTGGACAGGCAGAGCTATGGCTACACCTTC. This codes for CASSLDRQSYGYTF.

The chain combines TRBV3-1 (or the pseudogene TRBV3-2) with TRBJ1-2; 7 positions match TRBD1. The ends lost 4 bases at V and 4 bases at J; junction bases unmatched: 6. Germline V CDR1 and CDR2: LGHDT, YNNKEL (reference sequence). The CDR3 is made up of 14 amino acids. CDR3: CASSPWDRIYGYTF. The CDR3 DNA sequence: TGTGCCAGCAGCCCTTGGGACAGAATCTATGGCTACACCTTC.

V and J are TRBV6-5 and TRBJ2-7; 11 nucleotides line up with TRBD1. Germline values: CDR1 MNHEY, CDR2 SVGAGI. Unmatched junction bases numbered 8, after V lost 5 bases and J lost 5 bases. The CDR3 contains 15 residues. CDR3 protein: CASSPRDRGGDEQYF. The DNA of the CDR3 is TGTGCCAGCAGTCCCAGGGACAGGGGGGGCGACGAGCAGTACTTC.

The CDR3 protein is CASSHPGSEGGQPQHF. The CDR3 coding sequence is TGTGCCAGCAGCCACCCCGGATCGGAGGGAGGCCAGCCCCAGCATTTT. The rearrangement uses TRBV11-3 and TRBJ1-5; D remains unclear. V gave up 5 bases and J gave up 7 bases, with 21 bases separating them. CDR1 and CDR2 (germline): SGHNT, YENEEA. This CDR3 spans 16 amino acids.

This chain joins TRBV7-8 and TRBJ1-1; the D gene is possibly TRBD1 (5 bases). The CDR3 runs to 16 residues. Trimming pared 1 base from V and 2 bases from J, leaving 14 bases between. Germline V CDR1 and CDR2: SGHVS, FQNEAQ. CDR3 sequence: CASSLVRAGFNTEAFF. CDR3 bases: TGTGCCAGCAGCTTAGTCCGAGCAGGGTTTAACACTGAAGCTTTCTTT.

The genes are TRBV6-7 and TRBJ1-5; D is unresolved. TRBV6-7 is known as an ORF, though its function is uncertain. The CDR3 sequence is 17 residues long. V was shortened by 0 bases and J by 2 bases, with 14 bases between the two germline ends. In DNA form, the CDR3 reads TGTGCCAGCAGTTACTCGAGAGGAAACGGAGGCAATCAGCCCCAGCATTTT. Encoded protein: CASSYSRGNGGNQPQHF.

V gene TRBV9 combines with J gene TRBJ2-7; no reliable D call. The CDR3 is made up of 14 amino acids. In germline, CDR1 is SGDLS, CDR2 YYNGEE. Between the trimmed V and J ends, which lost 4 bases and 2 bases, there was a span of 13 bases. The CDR3 region is CASSFATETYEQYF. The CDR3, as DNA: TGTGCCAGCAGCTTCGCGACTGAAACCTACGAGCAGTACTTC.